This T cell receptor (beta chain) was retrieved from a study of blood T cell repertoires in COVID-19. The protocol was immunoSEQ multiplex PCR, while the TCRdb copy is restricted to in-frame clones and leaves out a portion. The top ten clones hold less than 4% of a sample with 260,000 or so clones, 83% of them seen once. This CDR3 contains 19 residues. Recruits, aged about 18 to 100 years, lived in 25 or so US areas. The receptor comes from a woman between 40 and 50 years old who had been exposed to COVID-19. The chain links TRBV21-1 to TRBJ2-7; the DNA was not compared with TRBD1, the D call given in the table. TRBV21-1 is termed a pseudogene. Sequencing was carried out using PBMCs or T cells enriched from blood (not recorded which). CDR3 nucleotide sequence: TGTGCCAGCACAAAACGGGGGACAGGGCCCCCCGTGATATCACGGGAGCAGTACTTC. This sequence encodes CASTKRGTGPPVISREQYF.